The 27 T cell receptor beta chains below all came from one sample that was sequenced in a study of T cell clonality in common variable immunodeficiency. The method was immunoSEQ multiplex PCR; TCRdb's version includes in-frame clones alone and lacks a portion of them. Singletons are absent from the sample, which has more than 55,000 clones. Sequences were obtained from peripheral blood mononuclear cells. The receptor source for this set is a person aged 18 to 75 in good health.

At least ten counts were recorded for this clone. The read terminates 3 residues ahead of where the CDR3 ends, so the germline J gene completes it. The chain recombines TRBV7-9 with TRBJ1-2; D is possibly TRBD1 (6 bases). The V gene's germline CDR1 is SEHNR and CDR2 FQNEAQ (reference sequence). The V and J ends lost 5 bases and 5 bases respectively, with 15 bases between them. The CDR3 length is 14 residues. Partial CDR3 DNA: TGTGCCAGCAGCGCACGCAGGGGAAATTATGGC. This codes for CASSARRGNYG. The whole CDR3 protein is CASSARRGNYGYTF.

This clone was seen ten or more times. Read sequence stops 3 residues before the CDR3 end, and the germline J gene provides the missing end. V usage is TRBV19 and J usage is TRBJ1-4; 8 bases are a match to TRBD1. Germline CDR1 and CDR2: LNHDA and SQIVND (reference sequence). V gave up 3 bases and J gave up 7 bases; unmatched junction bases: 7. This CDR3 spans 15 amino acids. The CDR3 DNA, read in part, is TGTGCCAGTAGTATGTACGACAGGGGTAGTGAAAAA. Its translation is CASSMYDRGSEK. The CDR3 in full is CASSMYDRGSEKLFF.

This clone was detected many times. Read coverage stops 3 residues before the CDR3 terminus; the germline J gene supplies the remainder. The chain employs TRBV7-2 and TRBJ2-1; D is unresolved. The CDR3 length is 12 residues. Trimming stripped 0 bases from V and 7 bases from J, with 4 bases between. Germline V CDR1 and CDR2: SGHTA, FQGNSA. The part of the CDR3 DNA that was read is TGTGCCAGCAGCTTAGCGCGGAATGAG. Protein sequence: CASSLARNE. The CDR3 in full is CASSLARNEQFF.

This clone was observed many times. The read comes to an end 3 residues before the CDR3 does, leaving the germline J gene to fill in the end. This rearrangement joins TRBV20-1 to TRBJ2-3; no firm D call. The CDR3 length is 13 residues. V was pared by 2 bases and J by 2 bases, with 8 bases between. Germline values: CDR1 DFQATT, CDR2 SNEGSKA (reference sequence). The CDR3 sequence: CSARKASTDTQYF. Incomplete CDR3 DNA: TGCAGTGCTAGAAAGGCCTCCACAGATACG.

In its sample, this clone was seen many times. Incomplete CDR3 DNA: TGTGCCAGCAGCTTGACTAGCTTACAAGAGGCG. Residues: CASSLTSLQEA. The complete CDR3 reads CASSLTSLQEAQYF. The chain carries TRBV5-4 and TRBJ2-3, with D perhaps matching TRBD2 (6 bases). The read is 3 residues too short to cover the CDR3 end, so that end is filled in from the germline J gene. Germline V gene data show CDR1 as SGHNT and CDR2 as YYREEE (reference sequence). The CDR3 extends over 14 amino acids.

This clone has a count of ten or more. The read ends 3 residues early relative to the CDR3; the germline J gene fills the gap. The rearrangement links TRBV19 to TRBJ1-2; 9 bases align to TRBD1. The CDR3 runs 14 residues. J lost 4 bases, V lost 3 bases, and 3 bases had no gene match. Germline loops: CDR1 LNHDA, CDR2 SQIVND (reference sequence). The DNA read from the CDR3 is TGTGCCAGTAGTATTGAACAGGGGGCCTATGGC. Protein: CASSIEQGAYG. From start to end, the CDR3 is CASSIEQGAYGYTF.

This clone has a count of ten or more. The read ends 3 residues before the CDR3 terminus; that terminus is restored from the germline J gene. This rearrangement joins TRBV13 to TRBJ1-2; D gene uncertain. The CDR3 consists of 13 residues. CDR1 and CDR2 from the germline V gene are PRHDT and FYEKMQ (reference sequence). Trimming stripped 2 bases from V and 5 bases from J, with 9 bases between. The CDR3 bases that were read are TGTGCCAGCAGCTTACGCGGCACTTATGGC. Its translation: CASSLRGTYG. In full, the CDR3 is CASSLRGTYGYTF. The full variable domain, in which reference TRBV13 and TRBJ1-2 provide the parts outside the CDR3, is AAGVIQSPRHLIKEKRETATLKCYPIPRHDTVYWYQQGPGQDPQFLISFYEKMQSDKGSIPDRFSAQQFSDYHSELNMSSLELGDSALYFCASSLRGTYGYTFGSGTRLTVV.

This clone was observed at least ten times. The read gets to within 3 residues of the CDR3 end, and the germline J gene fills in the rest. The chain joins TRBV7-6 to TRBJ2-5, with TRBD2 matching 10 bases. J lost 5 bases, V lost 0 bases, and 3 bases had no gene match. The CDR3 contains 15 residues. CDR1 SGHVS and CDR2 FNYEAQ come from the germline V gene. CDR3 loop: CASSLAAGGRETQYF. The CDR3 DNA, read in part, is TGTGCCAGCAGCTTAGCAGCGGGAGGGCGGGAGACC.

This clone was counted ten times or more. The CDR3 is cut off 3 residues early in the read; its end comes from the germline J gene. J is TRBJ2-3 and V is TRBV18; a possible D gene is TRBD2 (6 bases). V dropped 3 bases and J dropped 6 bases, with 13 bases sitting between them. Per the germline V gene, CDR1 is KGHSH and CDR2 is LQKENI. This CDR3 comprises 14 residues. The DNA read from the CDR3 is TGTGCCAGCTCACCCTCTCTAGCGAAGGATACG. Its translation: CASSPSLAKDT. The full CDR3 sequence reads CASSPSLAKDTQYF.

This clone appeared many times. The CDR3 end lies 3 residues beyond the end of the read and is filled in from the germline J gene. The chain uses TRBV30 and TRBJ1-1; no clear D. This CDR3 region has 13 residues. V lost 0 bases, J lost 4 bases, and 9 bases lay in between. CDR1 GTSNPN and CDR2 SVGIG come from the germline V gene (reference sequence). CDR3: CAWSVLRGTEAFF. The part of the CDR3 DNA that was read is TGTGCCTGGAGTGTACTCCGGGGCACTGAA. The full variable domain, its missing parts supplied by reference TRBV30 and TRBJ1-1, is SQTIHQWPATLVQPVGSPLSLECTVEGTSNPNLYWYRQAAGRGLQLLFYSVGIGQISSEVPQNLSASRPQDRQFILSSKKLLLSDSGFYLCAWSVLRGTEAFFGQGTRLTVV.

This clone was seen at least ten times. Read coverage stops 3 residues before the CDR3 terminus; the germline J gene supplies the remainder. The V and J genes are TRBV20-1 and TRBJ2-7; 9 bases agree with TRBD1. With V trimmed by 4 bases and J by 2 bases, 3 bases remained unmatched. CDR3 length: 13 residues. Germline V lookup: CDR1 DFQATT, CDR2 SNEGSKA (reference sequence). The CDR3 loop reads CSAIWTGAYEQYF. The part of the CDR3 DNA that was read is TGCAGTGCTATATGGACAGGGGCCTACGAG.

This clone has a count of ten or more. The read terminates 3 residues ahead of where the CDR3 ends, so the germline J gene completes it. The chain uses TRBV19 and TRBJ1-4, with a tentative D call TRBD1 (5 bases). The ends were cut back, 3 bases at V and 8 bases at J, with 13 bases in the middle. CDR3 length: 14 amino acids. The germline gives CDR1 LNHDA, CDR2 SQIVND (reference sequence). CDR3 bases read: TGTGCCAGTAGTATCGGCCAGGGCTTAGAAAAA. Protein: CASSIGQGLEK. The CDR3 in its entirety is CASSIGQGLEKLFF.

This clone occurred many times. The CDR3 extends 3 residues past the end of the read, so its final part is completed from the germline J gene. V is TRBV5-6 and J is TRBJ1-6; a weak D match, TRBD1 (6 bases). The CDR3 is 14 residues long. Germline CDR1 reads SGHDT; CDR2 reads YYEEEE. Deletions cut 0 bases from V and 8 bases from J, with 9 bases between. The chain's CDR3 is CASSLGGRDSPLHF. The covered CDR3 bases are TGTGCCAGCAGCTTGGGGGGGCGCGATTCACCC.

This clone has ten or more counts. The covered CDR3 bases are TGTGCCAGCAGCGGGCAGAGGGGCAATGAAAAA. Residues: CASSGQRGNEK. The full CDR3 protein is CASSGQRGNEKLFF. J is TRBJ1-4 and V is TRBV14; D might be TRBD1 (5 bases). The observed sequence ends 3 residues before the CDR3 terminus, with the missing tail filled in from the germline J gene. Deletions cut 5 bases from V and 5 bases from J, with 12 bases between. The germline V gene has CDR1 SGHDN and CDR2 FVKESK. CDR3 size: 14 residues.

This clone has at least ten counts. The read is 3 residues too short to cover the CDR3 end, so that end is filled in from the germline J gene. The V and J genes are TRBV19 and TRBJ2-7, with TRBD1 matching 8 bases. The CDR3 runs 13 residues. The V gene's germline CDR1 is LNHDA and CDR2 SQIVND (reference sequence). The junction had 3 bases not matched to a gene; V was cut back by 5 bases and J by 3 bases. The CDR3 here is CASSYDRGYEQYF. CDR3 bases read: TGTGCCAGTAGTTACGACAGGGGCTACGAG.

This clone came up many times. Read coverage stops 3 residues before the CDR3 terminus; the germline J gene supplies the remainder. V is TRBV29-1 and J is TRBJ2-5, with D perhaps TRBD1 (5 bases). The germline V and J ends were trimmed by 6 bases and 1 base, with 24 bases remaining between them. Germline V gene data show CDR1 as SQVTM and CDR2 as ANQGSEA. This CDR3 region has 17 residues. Incomplete CDR3 DNA: TGCAGCGTAAGGGGCTTTCAGGGCCAGGCCTCCCAAGAGACC. This gives the protein CSVRGFQGQASQET. The full-length CDR3 reads as CSVRGFQGQASQETQYF.

This clone occurred many times. The read falls 3 residues short of the CDR3 end, and the missing part is taken from the germline J gene. The chain combines TRBV7-9 with TRBJ1-2; D is possibly TRBD1 (5 bases). The germline CDR1 and CDR2 sequences are SEHNR and FQNEAQ (reference sequence). V was clipped by 5 bases and J by 3 bases, with 16 bases between them. This CDR3 is 15 amino acids long. This chain's CDR3 is CASSLGASQDYGYTF. Incomplete CDR3 DNA: TGTGCCAGCAGCCTAGGGGCCTCTCAGGACTATGGC. Based on the CDR3 plus reference TRBV7-9 and TRBJ1-2, the full variable domain is DTGVSQNPRHKITKRGQNVTFRCDPISEHNRLYWYRQTLGQGPEFLTYFQNEAQLEKSRLLSDRFSAERPKGSFSTLEIQRTEQGDSAMYLCASSLGASQDYGYTFGSGTRLTVV.

This clone has at least ten counts. The sequence runs out 3 residues before the end of the CDR3; the remainder is reconstructed from the germline J gene. The chain employs TRBV20-1 and TRBJ1-1, with D unresolved. Germline V lookup: CDR1 DFQATT, CDR2 SNEGSKA (reference sequence). Trimming left V 4 bases short and J 2 bases short, with 17 bases between. The CDR3 is made up of 15 amino acids. Incomplete CDR3 DNA: TGCAGTGCTATTGATCCGAGGACTGGTAACACTGAA. It translates to CSAIDPRTGNTE. The full-length CDR3 reads as CSAIDPRTGNTEAFF.

This clone was detected many times. The CDR3 goes on 3 residues after the read ends, and that part is filled in from the germline J gene. The chain is built from TRBV10-3 and TRBJ1-1; D uncertain. The CDR3 consists of 13 residues. Trimming took 6 bases from V and 1 from J, leaving 9 bases between them. The germline V gene encodes CDR1 ENHRY and CDR2 SYGVKD. The CDR3 spells CAISLTENTEAFF. The CDR3 bases that were read are TGTGCCATCAGCCTAACAGAGAACACTGAA.

This clone was seen a handful of times. Read coverage stops 3 residues before the CDR3 terminus; the germline J gene supplies the remainder. This chain joins TRBV10-2 and TRBJ1-2; D is undetermined. CDR3 length equals 16 residues. V was shortened by 0 bases and J by 0 bases, with 11 bases between the two germline ends. Germline V gene lookup returns CDR1 WSHSY and CDR2 SAAADI. The chain's CDR3 is CASSESRASANYGYTF. The sequenced part of the CDR3 DNA is TGCGCCAGCAGTGAGTCGAGGGCGTCAGCTAACTATGGC.

This clone was picked up many times. The CDR3 extends 3 residues past the end of the read, so its final part is completed from the germline J gene. This chain links TRBV7-2 with TRBJ1-5; perhaps TRBD1 as D (5 bases). Trimming shortened V by 5 bases and J by 4 bases, and 9 bases separated the two germline ends. The CDR3 loop spans 13 amino acids. Germline V gives CDR1 SGHTA, CDR2 FQGNSA. The CDR3 DNA, read in part, is TGTGCCAGCAGCCCACAGGTAAATCAGCCC. It is translated as CASSPQVNQP. The full CDR3 protein reads CASSPQVNQPQHF.

This clone was counted at least ten times. The sequence runs out 3 residues before the end of the CDR3; the remainder is reconstructed from the germline J gene. The same CDR3 can be traced to other DNA sequences in this sample. V gene TRBV20-1 combines with J gene TRBJ2-7; D perhaps matches TRBD2 (7 bases). V was trimmed by 7 bases and J by 5 bases, leaving 21 bases between them. The CDR3 contains 14 residues. Germline values: CDR1 DFQATT, CDR2 SNEGSKA (reference sequence). The CDR3 region is CSGRRGATGNEQYF. CDR3 DNA (partial): TGCAGTGGCCGACGGGGGGCGACGGGAAACGAG.

In its sample, this clone was seen a few times. The CDR3 end lies 3 residues beyond the end of the read and is filled in from the germline J gene. The V call is TRBV7-9, the J call TRBJ1-1; D is perhaps TRBD1 (6 bases). Germline lookup yields CDR1 SEHNR and CDR2 FQNEAQ (reference sequence). V was cut by 11 bases and J by 3 bases, with 13 bases left in between. This CDR3 contains 12 residues. The CDR3 spells CAGSQGDTEAFF. Incomplete CDR3 DNA: TGTGCCGGTTCACAGGGCGACACTGAA.

Ten or more counts support this clone. The CDR3 end falls 3 residues outside the read, so it is completed with the germline J gene. This chain joins TRBV5-5 and TRBJ2-5, with a weak D call TRBD1 (5 bases). Germline assignment: CDR1 SGHKS and CDR2 YYEKEE (reference sequence). With 0 bases removed from V and 1 base from J, the gap between germline ends came to 7 bases. The CDR3 spans 14 residues. The CDR3: CASSLGQIQETQYF. CDR3 DNA (partial): TGTGCCAGCAGCTTGGGACAGATCCAAGAGACC.

This clone was counted ten times or more. Sequencing ends 3 residues short of the CDR3 end; the germline J gene provides the rest. The chain combines TRBV19 with TRBJ1-6; D is undetermined. The CDR3 contains 14 residues. Germline values: CDR1 LNHDA, CDR2 SQIVND (reference sequence). Trimming stripped 3 bases from V and 7 bases from J, with 10 bases between. CDR3 region: CASSIGVGNSPLHF. Incomplete CDR3 DNA: TGTGCCAGTAGTATCGGGGTAGGAAATTCACCC.

This clone was recorded at least ten times. The read falls 3 residues short of the CDR3 end, and the missing part is taken from the germline J gene. The chain links TRBV14 to TRBJ2-5; D gene uncertain. This CDR3 is built from 15 residues. The germline CDR1 and CDR2 sequences are SGHDN and FVKESK. Between the trimmed V and J ends, which lost 2 bases and 5 bases, there was a span of 15 bases. CDR3 DNA, as far as it was read: TGTGCCAGCAGCCAACCCTTCGGGTATTGGGAGACC. Amino acids: CASSQPFGYWET. In full, the CDR3 reads CASSQPFGYWETQYF.

This clone was detected ten times or more. The read ends 3 residues before the CDR3 terminus; that terminus is restored from the germline J gene. V is TRBV29-1 and J is TRBJ2-5, with 7 bases matching TRBD1. CDR3 size: 14 residues. The germline V gene has CDR1 SQVTM and CDR2 ANQGSEA. V lost 2 bases to trimming and J lost 5 bases; unmatched junction nucleotides: 8. The CDR3 bases that were read are TGCAGCGTTGAAAATAGACAGGGATGGGAGACC. It codes for CSVENRQGWET. The full CDR3 protein reads CSVENRQGWETQYF.